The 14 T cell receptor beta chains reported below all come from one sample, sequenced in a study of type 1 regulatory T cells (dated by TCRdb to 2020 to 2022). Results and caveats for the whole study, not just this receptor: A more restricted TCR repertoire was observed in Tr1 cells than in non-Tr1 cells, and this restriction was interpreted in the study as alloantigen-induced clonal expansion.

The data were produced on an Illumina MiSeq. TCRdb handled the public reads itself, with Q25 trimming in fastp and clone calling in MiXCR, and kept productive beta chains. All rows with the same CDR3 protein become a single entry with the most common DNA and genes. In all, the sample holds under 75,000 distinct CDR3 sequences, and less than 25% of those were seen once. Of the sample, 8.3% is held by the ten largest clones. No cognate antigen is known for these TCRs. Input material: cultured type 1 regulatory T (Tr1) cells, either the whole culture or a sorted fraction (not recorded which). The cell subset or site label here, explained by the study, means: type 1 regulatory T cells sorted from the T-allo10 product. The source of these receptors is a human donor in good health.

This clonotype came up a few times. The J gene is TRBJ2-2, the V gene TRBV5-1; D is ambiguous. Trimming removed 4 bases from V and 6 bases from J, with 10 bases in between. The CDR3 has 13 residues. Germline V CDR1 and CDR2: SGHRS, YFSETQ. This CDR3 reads CASSLVPAGELFF. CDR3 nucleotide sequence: TGCGCCAGCAGCCTGGTCCCTGCCGGGGAGCTGTTTTTT. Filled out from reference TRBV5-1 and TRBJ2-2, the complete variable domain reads KAGVTQTPRYLIKTRGQQVTLSCSPISGHRSVSWYQQTPGQGLQFLFEYFSETQRNKGNFPGRFSGRQFSNSRSEMNVSTLELGDSALYLCASSLVPAGELFFGEGSRLTVL.

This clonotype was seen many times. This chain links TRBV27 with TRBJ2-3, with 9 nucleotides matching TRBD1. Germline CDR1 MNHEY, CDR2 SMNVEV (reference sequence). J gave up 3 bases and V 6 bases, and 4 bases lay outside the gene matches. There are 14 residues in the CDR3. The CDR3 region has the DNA TGTGCCAGCAGGACCGGACAGGGGACAGATACGCAGTATTTT. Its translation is CASRTGQGTDTQYF.

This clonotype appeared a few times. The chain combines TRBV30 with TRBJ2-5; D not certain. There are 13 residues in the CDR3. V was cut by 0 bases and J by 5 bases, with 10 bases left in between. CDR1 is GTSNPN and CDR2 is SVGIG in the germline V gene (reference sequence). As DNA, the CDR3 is TGTGCCTGGAGTGTAGGCTTTTCGGAGACCCAGTACTTC. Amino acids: CAWSVGFSETQYF.

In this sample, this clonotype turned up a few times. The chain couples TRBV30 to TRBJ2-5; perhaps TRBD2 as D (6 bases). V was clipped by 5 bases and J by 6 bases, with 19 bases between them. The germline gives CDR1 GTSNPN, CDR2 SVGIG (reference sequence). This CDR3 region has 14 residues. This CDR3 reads CAWDGPEGGKTQYF. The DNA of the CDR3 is TGTGCCTGGGACGGCCCGGAGGGAGGCAAGACCCAGTACTTC.

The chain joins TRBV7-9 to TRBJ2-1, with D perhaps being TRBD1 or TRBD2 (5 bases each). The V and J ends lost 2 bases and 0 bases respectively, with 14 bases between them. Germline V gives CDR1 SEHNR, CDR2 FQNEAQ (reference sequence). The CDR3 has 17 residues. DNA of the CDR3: TGTGCCAGCAGCTTATTGAGGGGCTTAAGCTCCTACAATGAGCAGTTCTTC. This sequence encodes CASSLLRGLSSYNEQFF.

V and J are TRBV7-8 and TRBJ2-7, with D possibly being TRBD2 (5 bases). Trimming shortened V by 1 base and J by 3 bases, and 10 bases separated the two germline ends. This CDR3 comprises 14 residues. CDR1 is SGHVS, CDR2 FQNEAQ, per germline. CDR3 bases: TGTGCCAGCAGCTTAGGGGTCGGGGACTACGAGCAGTACTTC. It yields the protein CASSLGVGDYEQYF.

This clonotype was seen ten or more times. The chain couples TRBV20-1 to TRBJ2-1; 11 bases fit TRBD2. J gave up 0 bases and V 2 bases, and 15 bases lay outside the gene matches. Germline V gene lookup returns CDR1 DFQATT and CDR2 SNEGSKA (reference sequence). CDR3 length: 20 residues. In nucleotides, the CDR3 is TGCAGTGCTAGACACACCACAGGGGCTAGCGGGAGGAGCTCCTACAATGAGCAGTTCTTC. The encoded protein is CSARHTTGASGRSSYNEQFF.

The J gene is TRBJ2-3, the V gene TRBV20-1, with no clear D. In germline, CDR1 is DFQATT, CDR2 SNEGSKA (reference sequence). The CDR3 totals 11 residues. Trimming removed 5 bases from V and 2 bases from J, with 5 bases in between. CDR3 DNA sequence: TGCAGTGCTCCCTACACAGATACGCAGTATTTT. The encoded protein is CSAPYTDTQYF.

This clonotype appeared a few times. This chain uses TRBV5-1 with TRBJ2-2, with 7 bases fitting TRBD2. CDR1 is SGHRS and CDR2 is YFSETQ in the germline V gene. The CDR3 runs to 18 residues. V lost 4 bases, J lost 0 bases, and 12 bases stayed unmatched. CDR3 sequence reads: CASSAHYSGGANTGELFF. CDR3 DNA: TGCGCCAGCAGCGCCCACTACAGTGGGGGGGCGAACACCGGGGAGCTGTTTTTT. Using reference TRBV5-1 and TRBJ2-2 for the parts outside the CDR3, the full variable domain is KAGVTQTPRYLIKTRGQQVTLSCSPISGHRSVSWYQQTPGQGLQFLFEYFSETQRNKGNFPGRFSGRQFSNSRSEMNVSTLELGDSALYLCASSAHYSGGANTGELFFGEGSRLTVL.

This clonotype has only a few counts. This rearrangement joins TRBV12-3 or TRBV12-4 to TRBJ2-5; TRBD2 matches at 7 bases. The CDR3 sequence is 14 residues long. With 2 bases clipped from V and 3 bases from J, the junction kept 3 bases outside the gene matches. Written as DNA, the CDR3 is TGTGCCAGCAGTTTATTAAGCGGGAAAGAGACCCAGTACTTC. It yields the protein CASSLLSGKETQYF.

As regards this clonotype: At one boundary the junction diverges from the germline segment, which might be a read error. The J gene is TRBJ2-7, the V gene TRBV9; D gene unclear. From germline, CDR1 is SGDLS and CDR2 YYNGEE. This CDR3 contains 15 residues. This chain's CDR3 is CASSSLGGTGYEQHF. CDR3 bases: TGTGCCAGCAGCTCTTTGGGCGGCACGGGCTACGAGCAGCACTTC.

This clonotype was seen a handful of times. Here the CDR3 reads CASSLSGTYNEQFF. The CDR3 coding sequence is TGCGCCAGCAGCTTAAGCGGGACCTACAATGAGCAGTTCTTC. The chain couples TRBV5-1 to TRBJ2-1; TRBD2 aligns across 7 bases. The J segment lost 2 bases and the V segment lost 2 bases, leaving 1 base of the junction unmatched. Germline V CDR1 and CDR2: SGHRS, YFSETQ. The CDR3 totals 14 residues.

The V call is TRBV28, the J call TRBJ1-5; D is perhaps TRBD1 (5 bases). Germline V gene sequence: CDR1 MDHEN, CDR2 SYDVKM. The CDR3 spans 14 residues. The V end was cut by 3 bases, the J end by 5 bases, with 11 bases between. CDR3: CASSLGQPYQPQHF. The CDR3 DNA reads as TGTGCCAGCAGTTTGGGGCAGCCGTATCAGCCCCAGCATTTT. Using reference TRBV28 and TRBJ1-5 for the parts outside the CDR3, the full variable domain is DVKVTQSSRYLVKRTGEKVFLECVQDMDHENMFWYRQDPGLGLRLIYFSYDVKMKEKGDIPEGYSVSREKKERFSLILESASTNQTSMYLCASSLGQPYQPQHFGDGTRLSIL.

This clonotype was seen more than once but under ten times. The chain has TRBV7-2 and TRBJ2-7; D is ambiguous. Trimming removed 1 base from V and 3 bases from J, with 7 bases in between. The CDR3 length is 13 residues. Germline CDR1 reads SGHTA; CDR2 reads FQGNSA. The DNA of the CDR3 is TGTGCCAGCAGCTTAGTACAGAGCTACGAGCAGTACTTC. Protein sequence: CASSLVQSYEQYF.